The 2 T cell receptor beta chains in this list originate from one sample, sequenced in a study of blood T cell repertoires in COVID-19. The method was immunoSEQ multiplex PCR; TCRdb's version includes in-frame clones alone and lacks a portion of them. Of fewer than 250,000 clones in the sample, roughly 80% were seen once. The sample comprised peripheral blood. The receptors were gathered from a woman aged 45-65 years with acute or convalescent COVID-19.

The table lists this clone with a count of one. The chain recombines TRBV11-2 with TRBJ2-7, with 8 bases fitting TRBD2. Germline V gene lookup returns CDR1 SGHAT and CDR2 FQNNGV. V gave up 3 bases and J gave up 2 bases; unmatched junction bases: 6. This CDR3 has 15 residues. The CDR3 sequence: CASSFLSGKAYEQYF. The CDR3 nucleotides are TGTGCCAGCAGCTTCCTTAGCGGGAAGGCCTACGAGCAGTACTTC.

The J gene is TRBJ2-5, the V gene TRBV9, with TRBD2 matching 7 bases. V lost 4 bases to trimming and J lost 2 bases; unmatched junction nucleotides: 5. CDR1 and CDR2 (germline): SGDLS, YYNGEE. The CDR3 is made up of 14 amino acids. The CDR3 DNA is TGTGCCAGCAGCCCGCTAGCGGAGCAAGAGACCCAGTACTTC. It translates to CASSPLAEQETQYF.